This T cell receptor beta chain was found in a study of beta chain features in type 1 diabetes. Purity above 98% was achieved in all sorted populations. The whole isolated RNA underwent reverse transcription, so sequencing captured expressed TCRB transcripts. Libraries were prepared by immunoSEQ multiplex PCR; TCRdb keeps only in-frame clonotypes and omits some of them. The sample consists of 150,000 or so clones, around 10% of them appearing once. This clone showed up just a few times. The germline gives CDR1 SNHLY, CDR2 FYNNEI. The CDR3 is 16 residues long. Germline trimming cut 3 bases from V and 7 bases from J; bases unmatched to any gene: 11.

The TCR was taken from a man aged 18 to 29 in good health. Sequences were obtained from central memory CD4+ T cells from blood. The V gene is TRBV2, the J gene TRBJ2-1, with TRBD2 matching over 8 bases. Written as DNA, the CDR3 is TGTGCCAGCAGTGAGCAACTAGCGGCCTTGGGGAATGAGCAGTTCTTC. It encodes CASSEQLAALGNEQFF. The full variable domain, completed using reference TRBV2 and TRBJ2-1, is EPEVTQTPSHQVTQMGQEVILRCVPISNHLYFYWYRQILGQKVEFLVSFYNNEISEKSEIFDDQFSVERPDGSNFTLKIRSTKLEDSAMYFCASSEQLAALGNEQFFGPGTRLTVL.